This T cell receptor beta chain was recorded in a study of cytomegalovirus exposure and HLA in healthy donors. CDR1 and CDR2 from the germline V gene are SGDLS and YYNGEE. V was trimmed by 4 bases and J by 7 bases, leaving 15 bases between them. CDR3 size: 15 residues. The PCR used 60 Vbeta and 13 Jbeta primers. Repertoires were generated with immunoSEQ multiplex PCR, while TCRdb's copy carries only in-frame clones and drops some. The table includes tens of thousands of clones, around four fifths detected once. This receptor was taken from a male donor in good health and CMV-seronegative. The sequencing input was PBMCs. The rearrangement uses TRBV9 and TRBJ1-6; D call uncertain. CDR3 loop: CASSPSGRENSPLHF. In DNA form, the CDR3 reads TGTGCCAGCAGCCCTTCCGGGAGGGAGAATTCACCCCTCCACTTT.